These 5 T cell receptor beta chains came from one sample sequenced in a study of blood T cell repertoires in COVID-19. Some clones are missing from TCRdb's copy, which holds only in-frame ones; the method was immunoSEQ multiplex PCR. The sample yields a few hundred thousand clones, 88% seen once. The source material was peripheral blood. These receptors were collected from a human donor in a cohort sampled during active COVID-19.

The chain employs TRBV9 and TRBJ2-3; 8 bases map to TRBD1. Germline CDR1 reads SGDLS; CDR2 reads YYNGEE. The CDR3 contains 17 residues. V was pared by 3 bases and J by 0 bases, with 9 bases of the junction left unmatched. The CDR3 nucleotides read TGTGCCAGCAGCGCCCGACAGGGGCCGCCTAGCACAGATACGCAGTATTTT. This codes for CASSARQGPPSTDTQYF.

The V and J genes are TRBV11-1 and TRBJ2-7; weak D call: TRBD1 (6 bases). V lost 1 base, J lost 5 bases, and 12 bases lay in between. CDR1 and CDR2 (germline): SGHAT, FQDESV (reference sequence). The CDR3 has 14 amino acids. CDR3: CASSLGQGSHEQYF. The CDR3 DNA reads TGTGCCAGCAGCTTAGGGCAGGGGAGCCACGAGCAGTACTTC. Complete variable domain (other parts from reference TRBV11-1 and TRBJ2-7): EAEVAQSPRYKITEKSQAVAFWCDPISGHATLYWYRQILGQGPELLVQFQDESVVDDSQLPKDRFSAERLKGVDSTLKIQPAELGDSAMYLCASSLGQGSHEQYFGPGTRLTVT.

J is TRBJ2-3 and V is TRBV10-2, with D unclear. Germline V gives CDR1 WSHSY, CDR2 SAAADI. The CDR3 contains 15 residues. V lost 7 bases and J 0 bases, leaving 14 bases between the germline ends. The DNA of the CDR3 is TGCGCCAGCACCGAAAGTCCTACTAGCACAGATACGCAGTATTTT. This gives the protein CASTESPTSTDTQYF.

This clone was detected once. The rearrangement uses TRBV4-1 and TRBJ2-7; the D is unclear. CDR1 MGHRA and CDR2 YSYEKL come from the germline V gene. This CDR3 spans 15 amino acids. The V end lost 0 bases, the J end lost 1 base, and 10 bases lay between the germline ends. The CDR3 protein is CASSQDPGWSYEQYF. The CDR3 DNA is TGCGCCAGCAGCCAAGATCCCGGGTGGTCCTACGAGCAGTACTTC.

The CDR3 region is CASSVLGEVPDTQYF. In DNA form, the CDR3 reads TGTGCCAGCAGCGTATTAGGGGAGGTGCCAGATACGCAGTATTTT. This rearrangement joins TRBV9 to TRBJ2-3, with a weak D call TRBD2 (6 bases). CDR3 size: 15 residues. CDR1 is SGDLS and CDR2 is YYNGEE in the germline V gene. The ends were cut back, 1 base at V and 4 bases at J, with 13 bases in the middle. The whole variable domain, remainder taken from reference TRBV9 and TRBJ2-3, is DSGVTQTPKHLITATGQRVTLRCSPRSGDLSVYWYQQSLDQGLQFLIQYYNGEERAKGNILERFSAQQFPDLHSELNLSSLELGDSALYFCASSVLGEVPDTQYFGPGTRLTVL.